The 30 T cell receptor beta chains given below trace back to one sample, sequenced in a study of T cell changes during pregnancy in multiple sclerosis. Profiling relied on immunoSEQ multiplex PCR, and the TCRdb table lists in-frame clones only, not all of them. The sample holds 30,000 to 45,000 clones; roughly nine tenths are singletons and the top ten take 0.45% to 0.5%. Sequencing was performed on CD4+ T cells from peripheral blood mononuclear cells, taken in the second trimester of pregnancy. These receptors came from a female donor in good health, enrolled as a control in a pregnancy study.

The chain combines TRBV29-1 with TRBJ1-2, with TRBD1 matching over 10 bases. V was pared by 3 bases and J by 7 bases, with 11 bases of the junction left unmatched. This CDR3 comprises 15 residues. Germline lookup yields CDR1 SQVTM and CDR2 ANQGSEA. CDR3 DNA: TGCAGCGTTGATGCCTCCGGGACAGGGGTAGGTGGCTACACCTTC. Protein product: CSVDASGTGVGGYTF.

The rearrangement joins TRBV6-5 to TRBJ2-7; weak D call: TRBD2 (5 bases). The CDR3 length is 14 residues. Between the trimmed V and J ends, which lost 6 bases and 4 bases, there was a span of 16 bases. CDR1 and CDR2 from the germline V gene are MNHEY and SVGAGI. The CDR3 is CASSRWGRRYEQYF. The CDR3 DNA sequence: TGTGCCAGCAGCCGGTGGGGAAGGAGGTACGAGCAGTACTTC.

V is TRBV19 and J is TRBJ2-4, with TRBD2 identical over 13 bases. This CDR3 contains 17 residues. Germline trimming cut 7 bases from V and 0 bases from J; bases unmatched to any gene: 6. Germline CDR1 is LNHDA and CDR2 is SQIVND (reference sequence). The CDR3 region is CASNKGLAGIAKNIQYF. The CDR3, as DNA: TGTGCCAGTAATAAGGGACTAGCGGGAATAGCCAAAAACATTCAGTACTTC.

The V call is TRBV4-2, the J call TRBJ2-1; 13 nucleotides align to TRBD2. Germline CDR1 is LGHNA and CDR2 is YNFKEQ. The CDR3 loop spans 19 amino acids. Unmatched junction bases numbered 9, after V lost 4 bases and J lost 0 bases. CDR3 in amino acids: CASSPGLAGSTSSYNEQFF. In DNA form, the CDR3 reads TGTGCCAGCAGCCCGGGACTAGCGGGATCAACTAGCTCCTACAATGAGCAGTTCTTC.

The rearrangement joins TRBV10-3 to TRBJ1-1; no clear D. Germline V gene data show CDR1 as ENHRY and CDR2 as SYGVKD. Trimming took off 4 bases at V and 4 bases at J, with 13 bases between the two ends. This CDR3 comprises 14 residues. CDR3 sequence (DNA): TGTGCCATCAGTGCCGGAGTCCCGAGCACTGAAGCTTTCTTT. Protein sequence: CAISAGVPSTEAFF.

V is TRBV30 and J is TRBJ1-3, with no clear D. The CDR3 is made up of 14 amino acids. Germline loops: CDR1 GTSNPN, CDR2 SVGIG (reference sequence). V was pared by 1 base and J by 0 bases, with 7 bases between. CDR3 DNA sequence: TGTGCCTGGAGTGGCGGTGGCTCTGGAAACACCATATATTTT. It is translated as CAWSGGGSGNTIYF.

This clone was counted a single time. The chain uses TRBV6-1 and TRBJ2-2, with D possibly TRBD1 on 6 matching bases. The CDR3 contains 13 residues. Germline V lookup: CDR1 MNHNS, CDR2 SASEGT. Trimming removed 11 bases at V and 7 bases at J, with 17 bases between. CDR3 sequence reads: CAGGRWDNGELFF. In nucleotides, the CDR3 is TGTGCCGGGGGCCGATGGGATAACGGGGAGCTGTTTTTT.

This clone was counted a single time. This chain connects TRBV18 to TRBJ2-1, with TRBD2 identical over 11 bases. This CDR3 is built from 16 residues. Trimming removed 3 bases from V and 3 bases from J; junction bases left unmatched: 4. The germline CDR1 and CDR2 sequences are KGHSH and LQKENI. The CDR3 reads CASSPVAGGSYNEQFF. The DNA of the CDR3 is TGTGCCAGCTCACCCGTAGCGGGGGGGAGCTACAATGAGCAGTTCTTC.

The V call is TRBV2, the J call TRBJ2-3, with D possibly being TRBD2 (5 bases). V dropped 6 bases and J dropped 2 bases, with 15 bases sitting between them. This CDR3 region has 15 residues. The germline CDR1 and CDR2 sequences are SNHLY and FYNNEI. The chain's CDR3 is CASRPSDSHTDTQYF. In nucleotides, the CDR3 is TGTGCCAGCAGACCTTCGGACTCGCACACAGATACGCAGTATTTT.

The chain is built from TRBV6-5 and TRBJ1-2, with D possibly matching TRBD1 (6 bases). Germline lookup yields CDR1 MNHEY and CDR2 SVGAGI. The CDR3 loop spans 14 amino acids. The V and J ends lost 6 bases and 4 bases respectively, with 15 bases between them. The CDR3, as DNA: TGTGCCAGCAGCCCGCCGGGACACCTCTATGGCTACACCTTC. Translated, it gives CASSPPGHLYGYTF.

The chain combines TRBV4-1 with TRBJ1-1, with a tentative D call TRBD1 (6 bases). V was cut by 1 base and J by 0 bases, with 21 bases left in between. Germline V gene lookup returns CDR1 MGHRA and CDR2 YSYEKL. The CDR3 length is 19 residues. Written as DNA, the CDR3 is TGCGCCAGCAGCCAAGGGAGTCTCAGGGGTAGAAATATGAACACTGAAGCTTTCTTT. This translates into CASSQGSLRGRNMNTEAFF.

The chain uses TRBV15 and TRBJ2-6, with unresolved D. There are 18 residues in the CDR3. V was cut by 0 bases and J by 1 base, with 13 bases left in between. Germline V gene data show CDR1 as LNHNV and CDR2 as YYDKDF (reference sequence). DNA for the CDR3: TGTGCCACCAGCAGAGAACGACAATCAGGATCTGGGGCCAACGTCCTGACTTTC. This translates into CATSRERQSGSGANVLTF.

CDR3 region: CASSPPGTVWAHEQYF. Written as DNA, the CDR3 is TGTGCCAGCAGCCCGCCCGGGACAGTTTGGGCCCACGAGCAGTACTTC. V usage is TRBV7-2 and J usage is TRBJ2-7; 7 bases match TRBD1. Germline CDR1 SGHTA, CDR2 FQGNSA. The ends lost 5 bases at V and 5 bases at J; junction bases unmatched: 15. The CDR3 runs to 16 residues.

The chain uses TRBV11-2 and TRBJ1-5; weak D call: TRBD1 (5 bases). Looked up from germline, CDR1 is SGHAT and CDR2 is FQNNGV. The V end was cut by 1 base, the J end by 4 bases, with 8 bases between. The CDR3 has 14 amino acids. The CDR3 protein is CASSLGTPNQPQHF. CDR3 coding DNA: TGTGCCAGCAGCTTAGGGACACCAAATCAGCCCCAGCATTTT.

V and J are TRBV5-1 and TRBJ2-5; TRBD1 is a possible D gene (6 bases). Trimming left V 3 bases short and J 0 bases short, with 12 bases between. The CDR3 has 15 amino acids. The V gene's germline CDR1 is SGHRS and CDR2 YFSETQ. The CDR3 coding sequence is TGCGCCAGCAGCTCAACAGGGAATAACCAAGAGACCCAGTACTTC. It encodes CASSSTGNNQETQYF.

CDR3 coding DNA: TGTGCCAGCAGCCTGACAGGGCTGGAGCAAGGTGGAAACACCATATATTTT. Translating gives CASSLTGLEQGGNTIYF. V usage is TRBV28 and J usage is TRBJ1-3; 7 bases align to TRBD1. There are 17 residues in the CDR3. CDR1 is MDHEN and CDR2 is SYDVKM in the germline V gene. Trimming at V came to 6 bases and at J to 3 bases, leaving 14 bases not matched to a gene.

The chain is built from TRBV6-5 and TRBJ1-5, with D maybe TRBD1 (6 bases). The germline CDR1 and CDR2 sequences are MNHEY and SVGAGI. V was cut by 6 bases and J by 0 bases, with 9 bases left in between. This CDR3 comprises 14 residues. CDR3 amino acids: CASRKGGSNQPQHF. CDR3 nucleotides: TGTGCCAGCAGAAAAGGGGGTAGCAATCAGCCCCAGCATTTT.

The genes are TRBV5-1 and TRBJ1-2; D gene ambiguous. Germline CDR1 SGHRS, CDR2 YFSETQ. The ends were cut back, 4 bases at V and 8 bases at J, with 21 bases in the middle. CDR3 length equals 15 residues. The CDR3 reads CASSPGVRARQGYTF. DNA of the CDR3: TGCGCCAGCAGCCCTGGGGTGAGGGCGCGTCAGGGCTACACCTTC.

The chain couples TRBV30 to TRBJ1-3; no firm D call. The CDR3 has 13 residues. CDR1 GTSNPN and CDR2 SVGIG come from the germline V gene (reference sequence). V was pared by 3 bases and J by 8 bases, with 14 bases between. Written as DNA, the CDR3 is TGTGCCTGGAGCCGTACGGGGTTCGACACCATATATTTT. Translated, it gives CAWSRTGFDTIYF.

The V gene is TRBV5-1, the J gene TRBJ2-1, with D possibly TRBD1 on 6 matching bases. The CDR3 covers 12 residues. V was cut by 6 bases and J by 4 bases, with 8 bases left in between. Germline CDR1 is SGHRS and CDR2 is YFSETQ. CDR3 amino acids: CASTDRYNEQFF. The CDR3 DNA sequence: TGCGCCAGCACGGACAGATACAATGAGCAGTTCTTC.

V usage is TRBV5-1 and J usage is TRBJ1-2; TRBD1 matches at 10 bases. Germline V gene sequence: CDR1 SGHRS, CDR2 YFSETQ. This CDR3 has 19 amino acids. J gave up 5 bases and V 4 bases, and 20 bases lay outside the gene matches. CDR3 sequence (DNA): TGCGCCAGCAGCCCAACATTTCGGCCGACAGGGGGCATAATTTATGGCTACACCTTC. Translation gives CASSPTFRPTGGIIYGYTF. Full variable domain (rest looked up from reference TRBV5-1 and TRBJ1-2): KAGVTQTPRYLIKTRGQQVTLSCSPISGHRSVSWYQQTPGQGLQFLFEYFSETQRNKGNFPGRFSGRQFSNSRSEMNVSTLELGDSALYLCASSPTFRPTGGIIYGYTFGSGTRLTVV.

The genes are TRBV7-9 and TRBJ1-2; D uncertain. The CDR3 consists of 14 residues. Germline V CDR1 and CDR2: SEHNR, FQNEAQ (reference sequence). Trimming stripped 3 bases from V and 8 bases from J, with 16 bases between. CDR3 region: CASSFGPEERGYTF. DNA of the CDR3: TGTGCCAGCAGCTTTGGGCCGGAGGAGAGAGGCTACACCTTC.

The J gene is TRBJ2-1, the V gene TRBV7-2, with 7 bases lining up with TRBD2. CDR3 length equals 12 residues. Unmatched junction bases numbered 2, after V lost 8 bases and J lost 4 bases. Per germline, CDR1 SGHTA and CDR2 FQGNSA. The CDR3 protein is CASSSGYNEQFF. CDR3 sequence (DNA): TGTGCCAGCTCTAGCGGATACAATGAGCAGTTCTTC.

This sequence joins TRBV19 and TRBJ2-2, with 11 bases lining up with TRBD2. V trimming: 7 bases; J trimming: 4 bases; junction bases outside the gene matches: 8. In germline, CDR1 is LNHDA, CDR2 SQIVND (reference sequence). The CDR3 is 16 amino acids. The CDR3 loop is CASISLAGGTTGELFF. The CDR3 nucleotides are TGTGCCAGTATTTCATTAGCGGGGGGGACCACCGGGGAGCTGTTTTTT.

The gene calls are TRBV29-1 and TRBJ2-1; a weak D match, TRBD2 (6 bases). The CDR3 totals 15 residues. CDR1 and CDR2 (germline): SQVTM, ANQGSEA. V lost 5 bases and J lost 6, with 20 bases in between. The CDR3 sequence is CSVSRGMSGRNEQFF. The CDR3 DNA reads TGCAGCGTTAGCCGGGGGATGTCCGGCCGCAATGAGCAGTTCTTC.

This chain links TRBV5-1 with TRBJ2-5, with a weak D call TRBD1 (7 bases). The CDR3 consists of 15 residues. Germline CDR1 reads SGHRS; CDR2 reads YFSETQ. V was pared by 4 bases and J by 4 bases, with 17 bases between. The CDR3 coding sequence is TGCGCCAGCAGCCGGGGGTCGACAGGGCGAGAGACCCAGTACTTC. Its translation: CASSRGSTGRETQYF.

This chain joins TRBV5-4 and TRBJ2-5; 11 nucleotides align to TRBD1. Germline V gene lookup returns CDR1 SGHNT and CDR2 YYREEE (reference sequence). Trimming at V came to 3 bases and at J to 2 bases, leaving 3 bases not matched to a gene. The CDR3 is made up of 15 amino acids. The CDR3 here is CASSWGQGVQETQYF. The CDR3 DNA reads TGTGCCAGCAGCTGGGGACAGGGGGTACAAGAGACCCAGTACTTC.

The chain employs TRBV30 and TRBJ1-6, with a weak D call TRBD1 (6 bases). The CDR3 covers 12 residues. Trimming stripped 5 bases from V and 14 bases from J, with 16 bases between. Per germline, CDR1 GTSNPN and CDR2 SVGIG (reference sequence). In DNA form, the CDR3 reads TGTGCCTGGGCGCGCAGGGGATCATCCCTCCACTTT. Amino acid sequence: CAWARRGSSLHF.

The chain has TRBV6-5 and TRBJ2-7; D is perhaps TRBD2 (5 bases). Germline values: CDR1 MNHEY, CDR2 SVGAGI. The ends were cut back, 2 bases at V and 6 bases at J, with 17 bases in the middle. The CDR3 sequence is 15 residues long. In DNA, the CDR3 is TGTGCCAGCAGTTACCAGCGGACCGGGCTACGCGAGCAGTACTTC. Its protein product is CASSYQRTGLREQYF.

This chain connects TRBV27 to TRBJ1-2, with 8 nucleotides matching TRBD1. Looked up from germline, CDR1 is MNHEY and CDR2 is SMNVEV (reference sequence). The CDR3 sequence is 14 residues long. V lost 4 bases to trimming and J lost 8 bases; unmatched junction nucleotides: 9. CDR3 loop: CASSSRDRFGGYTF. CDR3 in DNA: TGTGCCAGCAGTTCTCGGGACAGGTTCGGCGGCTACACCTTC.